Listed here are 21 T cell receptor beta chains from one sample, sequenced in a study of CD8+ T cells in alopecia areata. Extraction and reverse transcription of RNA yielded cDNA as the sequencing template. Sequenced by immunoSEQ multiplex PCR; TCRdb stores in-frame clones only, minus some. The repertoire holds more than 200,000 clones, with 64% as singletons. The treatment: oral pan-JAK inhibitor, 5-10 mg twice daily. This material consisted of CD4+ T cells sorted from blood, taken at week 4, from a patient treated with tofacitinib. Receptors were obtained from a human donor with alopecia areata.

V usage is TRBV27 and J usage is TRBJ2-5; D uncertain. Germline loops: CDR1 MNHEY, CDR2 SMNVEV (reference sequence). The CDR3 extends over 18 amino acids. The V end was cut by 3 bases, the J end by 1 base, with 21 bases between. The CDR3 DNA follows: TGTGCCAGCAGTTTGTTTCGGCACCTCCTACGATCCCAAGAGACCCAGTACTTC. Translated: CASSLFRHLLRSQETQYF.

In this sample, this clone turned up a few times. The chain joins TRBV9 to TRBJ1-6, with D tentatively TRBD1 (6 bases). The CDR3 is 16 amino acids. Germline V CDR1 and CDR2: SGDLS, YYNGEE. The ends were cut back, 4 bases at V and 7 bases at J, with 18 bases in the middle. CDR3 coding DNA: TGTGCCAGCAGCCGGGGTAGCACCAGGGGAAATTCACCCCTCCACTTT. Residues: CASSRGSTRGNSPLHF.

V is TRBV19 and J is TRBJ2-1, with TRBD2 matching 11 bases. Trimming at V came to 11 bases and at J to 3 bases, leaving 6 bases not matched to a gene. CDR1 is LNHDA, CDR2 SQIVND, per germline (reference sequence). There are 14 residues in the CDR3. The CDR3, as DNA: TGTGCCGCGTTAGCGGGGGGGCACTACAATGAGCAGTTCTTC. Its translation: CAALAGGHYNEQFF. Supplemented by reference TRBV19 and TRBJ2-1, the full variable domain reads DGGITQSPKYLFRKEGQNVTLSCEQNLNHDAMYWYRQDPGQGLRLIYYSQIVNDFQKGDIAEGYSVSREKKESFPLTVTSAQKNPTAFYLCAALAGGHYNEQFFGPGTRLTVL.

This rearrangement joins TRBV30 to TRBJ1-5, with D perhaps matching TRBD1 (5 bases). CDR3 length: 15 amino acids. Deletions cut 2 bases from V and 7 bases from J, with 18 bases between. Germline V gives CDR1 GTSNPN, CDR2 SVGIG (reference sequence). DNA for the CDR3: TGTGCCTGGAGTTTAAGAGGGGCCGGGATACAGCCCCAGCATTTT. Its translation: CAWSLRGAGIQPQHF.

The J gene is TRBJ2-5, the V gene TRBV4-1; D gene ambiguous. Looked up from germline, CDR1 is MGHRA and CDR2 is YSYEKL. This CDR3 has 13 amino acids. V gave up 6 bases and J gave up 2 bases, with 10 bases separating them. CDR3 sequence (DNA): TGCGCCAGCAGTTTTGGGATTCAAGAGACCCAGTACTTC. This sequence encodes CASSFGIQETQYF.

The J gene is TRBJ1-2, the V gene TRBV30, with D perhaps matching TRBD1 (5 bases). Trimming pared 5 bases from V and 4 bases from J, leaving 14 bases between. The CDR3 has 13 residues. CDR1 is GTSNPN, CDR2 SVGIG, per germline (reference sequence). The CDR3 bases are TGTGCCTGGCACCCACAGGCCCGCTATGGCTACACCTTC. It encodes CAWHPQARYGYTF.

The chain recombines TRBV30 with TRBJ1-3, with D possibly matching TRBD1 (5 bases). CDR1 is GTSNPN and CDR2 is SVGIG in the germline V gene (reference sequence). Between the trimmed V and J ends, which lost 4 bases and 2 bases, there was a span of 9 bases. This CDR3 spans 13 amino acids. CDR3 nucleotides: TGTGCCTGGACCGGACACGCTGGAAACACCATATATTTT. This sequence encodes CAWTGHAGNTIYF.

J is TRBJ1-2 and V is TRBV2; 7 nucleotides agree with TRBD1. J lost 3 bases, V lost 2 bases, and 9 bases had no gene match. The CDR3 totals 16 residues. From germline, CDR1 is SNHLY and CDR2 FYNNEI. The CDR3 sequence is CASSEHKQGTYYGYTF. DNA of the CDR3: TGTGCCAGCAGTGAACACAAACAGGGGACGTACTATGGCTACACCTTC.

V is TRBV19 and J is TRBJ2-4; D tentatively fits TRBD1 or TRBD2 (5 bases each). The CDR3 is 16 residues long. Germline lookup yields CDR1 LNHDA and CDR2 SQIVND (reference sequence). Trimming stripped 3 bases from V and 0 bases from J, with 12 bases between. The CDR3 DNA is TGTGCCAGTAGTATGGGACGGAACCTAGCCAAAAACATTCAGTACTTC. Its translation is CASSMGRNLAKNIQYF. Complete variable domain (other parts from reference TRBV19 and TRBJ2-4): DGGITQSPKYLFRKEGQNVTLSCEQNLNHDAMYWYRQDPGQGLRLIYYSQIVNDFQKGDIAEGYSVSREKKESFPLTVTSAQKNPTAFYLCASSMGRNLAKNIQYFGAGTRLSVL.

This sequence joins TRBV30 and TRBJ2-3, with D perhaps TRBD1 or TRBD2 (5 bases each). This CDR3 is 13 amino acids long. The germline gives CDR1 GTSNPN, CDR2 SVGIG (reference sequence). Trimming stripped 2 bases from V and 3 bases from J, with 9 bases between. The CDR3 spells CAWSRGVTDTQYF. The CDR3 region has the DNA TGTGCCTGGAGTAGGGGAGTTACAGATACGCAGTATTTT.

The chain joins TRBV4-3 to TRBJ1-4; D is undetermined. Trimming left V 1 base short and J 5 bases short, with 14 bases between. Looked up from germline, CDR1 is LGHNA and CDR2 is YSLEER. This CDR3 region has 16 residues. The CDR3 DNA is TGCGCCAGCAGCCAAGTTGGTCAGGCTTCCAATGAAAAACTGTTTTTT. Its protein is CASSQVGQASNEKLFF.

This chain uses TRBV23-1 with TRBJ1-5; D remains ambiguous. TRBV23-1 is identified as an open reading frame with a role that is uncertain. This CDR3 is 14 amino acids long. Between the trimmed V and J ends, which lost 4 bases and 7 bases, there was a span of 14 bases. The CDR3 is CASSLGLGSQPQHF. The CDR3 DNA reads TGCGCCAGCAGTCTTGGCCTGGGCAGCCAGCCCCAGCATTTT.

V usage is TRBV7-2 and J usage is TRBJ2-5, with D perhaps matching TRBD1 (6 bases). V was cut by 3 bases and J by 1 base, with 9 bases left in between. Germline V gene data show CDR1 as SGHTA and CDR2 as FQGNSA. The CDR3 totals 14 residues. Written as DNA, the CDR3 is TGTGCCAGCAGCTTTCAGGACAGCCAAGAGACCCAGTACTTC. This encodes CASSFQDSQETQYF.

This chain links TRBV29-1 with TRBJ1-5; D is perhaps TRBD1 (6 bases). CDR1 is SQVTM, CDR2 ANQGSEA, per germline. The ends were cut back, 6 bases at V and 4 bases at J, with 19 bases in the middle. The CDR3 runs 15 residues. The CDR3 region has the DNA TGCAGCGTAACCGTTGGGGGGGGCGCGAATCAGCCCCAGCATTTT. Protein sequence: CSVTVGGGANQPQHF.

In its sample, this clone was seen a few times. The gene calls are TRBV29-1 and TRBJ2-3; D is possibly TRBD1 or TRBD2 (5 bases each). Per the germline V gene, CDR1 is SQVTM and CDR2 is ANQGSEA. Trimming left V 1 base short and J 0 bases short, with 14 bases between. The CDR3 runs 16 residues. Written as DNA, the CDR3 is TGCAGCGTTGAAGGAGGGGACGCAAGTAGCACAGATACGCAGTATTTT. Its translation is CSVEGGDASSTDTQYF.

V gene TRBV29-1 combines with J gene TRBJ1-2, with D uncertain. Germline-derived CDR1 and CDR2 are SQVTM and ANQGSEA. There are 14 residues in the CDR3. Trimming left V 0 bases short and J 4 bases short, with 12 bases between. CDR3 protein: CSVEDVTVGYGYTF. CDR3 sequence (DNA): TGCAGCGTTGAAGACGTAACCGTCGGCTATGGCTACACCTTC.

The rearrangement uses TRBV2 and TRBJ2-5; D ambiguous. V lost 5 bases and J lost 2, with 3 bases in between. Germline CDR1 and CDR2: SNHLY and FYNNEI. The CDR3 has 11 amino acids. The CDR3, as DNA: TGTGCCAGCAGTCGGCAAGAGACCCAGTACTTC. As protein: CASSRQETQYF.

This clone occurred a few times. The chain is built from TRBV4-3 and TRBJ2-1; 7 bases are a match to TRBD2. The junction had 13 bases not matched to a gene; V was cut back by 4 bases and J by 1 base. CDR3 length equals 18 residues. Germline CDR1 reads LGHNA; CDR2 reads YSLEER. CDR3 in amino acids: CASSREPQDSGSYNEQFF. CDR3 bases: TGCGCCAGCAGCCGAGAACCCCAGGATAGCGGGTCCTACAATGAGCAGTTCTTC.

This clone was seen only a few times. The gene calls are TRBV2 and TRBJ2-5; D call uncertain. Trimming shortened V by 7 bases and J by 2 bases, and 11 bases separated the two germline ends. Per germline, CDR1 SNHLY and CDR2 FYNNEI. This CDR3 contains 13 residues. In DNA, the CDR3 is TGTGCCAGCATCGCGAAAAATCAAGAGACCCAGTACTTC. Its protein is CASIAKNQETQYF.

CDR3 sequence reads: CSVRKDLSAEAFF. CDR3 in DNA: TGCAGCGTCCGGAAGGACTTGAGTGCTGAAGCTTTCTTT. V gene TRBV29-1 combines with J gene TRBJ1-1; D unclear. The V gene's germline CDR1 is SQVTM and CDR2 ANQGSEA. Trimming left V 6 bases short and J 6 bases short, with 17 bases between. The CDR3 is 13 amino acids.

The chain has TRBV5-4 and TRBJ2-7; D possibly corresponds to TRBD2 (6 bases). There are 13 residues in the CDR3. The germline gives CDR1 SGHNT, CDR2 YYREEE (reference sequence). Between the trimmed V and J ends, which lost 0 bases and 4 bases, there was a span of 8 bases. CDR3 in DNA: TGTGCCAGCAGCTTGGCGGGGGAATACGAGCAGTACTTC. The encoded protein is CASSLAGEYEQYF.